The rows below give T cell receptor beta chains drawn from one sample of a study of CD8 T cells in ankylosing spondylitis. TCRdb used MiXCR to reprocess the 5' RACE reads, holding one entry per CDR3 protein. Here the sample spans 200,000 to 250,000 distinct CDR3 sequences, approximately 16% being singletons. Sequencing was performed on blood, either unsorted or a sorted T cell fraction (not recorded which). Source of these receptors: a male donor with ankylosing spondylitis. Both conserved end residues are part of each CDR3. A D gene is named only where the DNA matches it firmly. Clone size, where shown, is once, few, many, or a class for clones that have expanded.

clone size,V gene,J gene,D gene,CDR3 DNA,CDR3 protein
few,TRBV11-2,TRBJ2-3,.,TGTGCCAGCAGCCCAAGCTCGGTGCCGGATACGCAGTATTTT,CASSPSSVPDTQYF
.,TRBV5-1,TRBJ2-1,TRBD2,TGCGCCAGCTGTTCTAGCGGGACGCTCTACAATGAGCAGTTCTTC,CASCSSGTLYNEQFF
.,TRBV9,TRBJ2-1,.,TGTGCCAGCAGCGTAGGACTAGACTCATTCGATGAGCAGTTCTTC,CASSVGLDSFDEQFF
.,TRBV6-1,TRBJ2-3,.,TGTGCCATCCTACGGAGTTCCGATACGCAGTATTTT,CAILRSSDTQYF
.,TRBV19,TRBJ1-3,.,TGTGCCAGTAGTGCGGACATCTCTGGAAACACCATATATTTT,CASSADISGNTIYF
many,TRBV4-3,TRBJ2-3,TRBD2,TGCGCCAGCAGCCAAGTAATTGCGGGAGTTGGAGATACGCAGTATTTT,CASSQVIAGVGDTQYF
few,TRBV7-2,TRBJ2-1,.,TGTGCCAGTACCCCCGGACTCGATCTTAATGAGCAGTTCTTC,CASTPGLDLNEQFF
few,TRBV6-1,TRBJ1-1,.,TGTGCCAGCAGGGAACTTCGGGTGGGAAGCACTGAAGCTTTCTTT,CASRELRVGSTEAFF
many,TRBV25-1,TRBJ1-3,.,TGTGCCAGCAGTGGTGGTGGAAACACCATATATTTT,CASSGGGNTIYF
many,TRBV9,TRBJ1-2,.,TGTGCCAGCAGCGCACAGGGATTTGGCTACACCTTC,CASSAQGFGYTF
few,TRBV19,TRBJ1-1,.,TGTGCCAGTAACGGCCAGCTCAACACTGAAGCTTTCTTT,CASNGQLNTEAFF
.,TRBV4-1,TRBJ2-7,.,TGCGCCAGCAGCCAAACAGGTACCCGAAGCTCCTACGAGCAGTACTTC,CASSQTGTRSSYEQYF
.,TRBV2,TRBJ1-1,.,TGTGCCAGCAGTGTAGGGCAGCACACTGAAGCTTTCTTT,CASSVGQHTEAFF
.,TRBV28,TRBJ2-2,.,TGTGCCAGCAGTTTAGGCATGAACACCGGGGAGCTGTTTTTT,CASSLGMNTGELFF
many,TRBV20-1,TRBJ1-1,TRBD1,TGCAGTGTCCGCCCGCTTCAGGGGGGGGACACTGAAGCTTTCTTT,CSVRPLQGGDTEAFF
few,TRBV6-1,TRBJ2-7,.,TGTGCCAGCAGTGTGGACAAATACTCCTACGAGCAGTACTTC,CASSVDKYSYEQYF
many,TRBV12-3/TRBV12-4,TRBJ2-7,TRBD1,TGTGCCAGCAGTCTAGGGACAGTAATCTCCTACGAGCAGTACTTC,CASSLGTVISYEQYF
few,TRBV7-8,TRBJ2-7,TRBD1,TGTGCCAGCAGCGAGGGACAGGGTAACTACGAGCAGTACTTC,CASSEGQGNYEQYF
few,TRBV20-1,TRBJ2-7,.,TGCAGTGCGCAGGCACTAGGGGTCTCCTACGAGCAGTACTTC,CSAQALGVSYEQYF
few,TRBV4-1,TRBJ2-3,TRBD1,TGCGCCAGCAGCCCGGCGGGACAGGGACCTCGCACAGATACGCAGTATTTT,CASSPAGQGPRTDTQYF
.,TRBV6-4,TRBJ1-5,TRBD1,TGTGCCAGCAGTGACTCATGGGACAGATATTATAGCAATCAGCCCCAGCATTTT,CASSDSWDRYYSNQPQHF
few,TRBV19,TRBJ2-2,TRBD1,TGTGCCAGTAGTGTTTGGACAGGGACCACCGGGGAGCTGTTTTTT,CASSVWTGTTGELFF
few,TRBV2,TRBJ1-1,.,TGTGCCAGCAGGATCACTGAAGCTTTCTTT,CASRITEAFF
few,TRBV28,TRBJ2-7,TRBD2,TGTGCCAGCAGTTTATCATCTAGCGGGAGGGCCTACGAGCAGTACTTC,CASSLSSSGRAYEQYF
.,TRBV6-1,TRBJ1-3,.,TGTGCCAGCAGTGCTCCCAGTAGGGCCTCTGGAAACACCATATATTTT,CASSAPSRASGNTIYF
.,TRBV29-1,TRBJ1-1,.,TGCAGCGTCCCACAGATCCCGAACGCTGAAGTTTTCTTT,CSVPQIPNAEVFF
few,TRBV9,TRBJ2-7,.,TGTGCCAGCAGCGTAGGAAGCGACTACGAGCAGTACTTC,CASSVGSDYEQYF
.,TRBV3-1,TRBJ2-1,TRBD1,TGTGCCAGCAGCCAAGAAGGGACAGGGGTCTACAATGAGCAGTTCTTC,CASSQEGTGVYNEQFF
.,TRBV5-6,TRBJ2-1,TRBD2,TGTGCCAGGAGCGCCGGGACTAGCGGGTCCTCCTACAATGAGCAGTTCTTC,CARSAGTSGSSYNEQFF
.,TRBV4-1,TRBJ2-1,.,TGCGCCAGCAGCCAAGACCAGGCTAGCGATGAGCAGTTCTTC,CASSQDQASDEQFF
few,TRBV12-3/TRBV12-4,TRBJ2-1,TRBD1,TGTGCCAGCATCGATACAGGGGGCTCCTACAATGAGCAGTTCTTC,CASIDTGGSYNEQFF
.,TRBV7-9,TRBJ2-3,.,TGTGCCAGCAGCTTAGTACTAGCTGACGATACGCAGTATTTT,CASSLVLADDTQYF
.,TRBV4-1,TRBJ1-1,.,TGCGCCAGCAGCCAACTGGACAGACCCACTGAAGCTTTCTTT,CASSQLDRPTEAFF
many,TRBV19,TRBJ2-4,.,TGTGCCAGTAGTCCGGGGAACATTCAGTACTTC,CASSPGNIQYF
.,TRBV6-1,TRBJ2-7,TRBD1,TGTGCCAGCAGTCCCCTGACAGGGGATCCGTACGAGCAGTACTTC,CASSPLTGDPYEQYF
.,TRBV20-1,TRBJ1-4,TRBD1,TGCAGTGCTTTCCGAATACCGGGACAGGCTCCAACTAATGAAAAACTGTTTTTT,CSAFRIPGQAPTNEKLFF
.,TRBV7-9,TRBJ1-3,TRBD1,TGTGCCAGCAGAGACAGGGAAGAGGCAGCAGGCGGAAACACCATATATTTT,CASRDREEAAGGNTIYF
few,TRBV6-5,TRBJ1-2,.,TGTGCCAGCAGTTGGACGGGAAACTATGGCTACACCTTC,CASSWTGNYGYTF
.,TRBV19,TRBJ2-1,TRBD2,TGTGCCACAGGGAGGGACTTCAATGAGCAGTTCTTC,CATGRDFNEQFF
.,TRBV6-1,TRBJ2-4,TRBD1,TGTGCCAGCACCCAGGGGGTCCATCCGGAGATTCAGTACTTC,CASTQGVHPEIQYF
few,TRBV12-3/TRBV12-4,TRBJ2-2,TRBD1,TGTGCCAGCAGTTCCCGATACTCCCCCGGGACAGCTGTGCCCGGGGAGCTGTTTTTT,CASSSRYSPGTAVPGELFF
few,TRBV12-3/TRBV12-4,TRBJ2-7,.,TGTGCCAGCAGTCTTAGTATTTTCGAGCAGTACTTC,CASSLSIFEQYF
.,TRBV7-3,TRBJ2-1,TRBD1,TGTGCCAGCTCGGCGACAGGGATGGTGGATGAGCAGTTCTTC,CASSATGMVDEQFF
few,TRBV20-1,TRBJ2-1,TRBD2,TGCAGTGCTAGAGAGGGACCTACTAGCGGGAGGAACAATGAGCAGTTCTTC,CSAREGPTSGRNNEQFF
many,TRBV5-6,TRBJ2-1,.,TGTGCCAGCAGCTTTGAGGACCAGTACAATGAGCAGTTCTTC,CASSFEDQYNEQFF
few,TRBV3-1,TRBJ2-1,TRBD2,TGTGCCAGCAGCCCCCTTTACGGGGGGGTTAGTAATGAGCAGTTCTTC,CASSPLYGGVSNEQFF